This T cell receptor (beta chain) is drawn from a study of CD8 T cells in ankylosing spondylitis (dated by TCRdb to between 2016 and 2019). A note on the overall study: T cell receptor beta repertoires were profiled in healthy donors and ankylosing spondylitis patients so that disease-linked TCR variants could be found. In total, the full study cohort was made up of some 110 healthy donors and about two dozen ankylosing spondylitis patients. Peripheral blood samples were taken, and synovial fluid was additionally collected from ankylosing spondylitis patients. General findings and caveats noted by the study authors: The disease-linked clones had a CD8+ phenotype and were found at relatively low frequencies in peripheral blood. Blood from ankylosing spondylitis patients appeared to be characterized by a TCR beta motif made up of under 10 highly homologous amino acid variants. The disease-linked clones were reported as significantly enriched in matched synovial fluid samples from ankylosing spondylitis patients. Some motif variants had previously been reported in the synovial fluid and blood of reactive arthritis patients, which suggests shared mechanisms of disease initiation.

Reads for this sample came from an Illumina HiSeq 2500. Quantitative 5'-RACE with molecular barcodes was used to prepare TCR beta libraries. The paper's processing steps were these. A new computational method based on a probabilistic model of VDJ rearrangement was used to identify disease-linked TCR variants. Through fastp at Q25 and MiXCR, TCRdb rebuilt clones from the public reads, retaining in-frame beta chains. CDR3 protein duplicates are merged, each entry listing the most common genes and DNA. TCRdb's processing, not the study's, gives the V and J calls here. This sample comprises 300,000 to 400,000 distinct CDR3 sequences, about a fifth of them detected only once. Together, the top ten hold 15% to 20% of the sample. Of note for this clonotype: Its antigen remains undetermined. Per-base qualities were not stored, and no clone one base away is much larger.

The germline V gene provides CDR1 MNHNS and CDR2 SASEGT. Cut back by 5 bases and 2 bases, the V and J ends lie 12 bases apart. Including cysteine and phenylalanine, the CDR3 has 15 amino acids. CDR3 DNA only is kept here, 45 bases in frame from base 1. The source is a male donor with ankylosing spondylitis. Here the chain combines TRBV6-1 and TRBJ2-2; confidence is insufficient to name the D gene. Sequencing input: blood, either unsorted or a sorted T cell fraction (not recorded which). CDR3 region: CASSKTSTNTGELFF. The DNA is TGTGCCAGCAGTAAGACATCGACAAACACCGGGGAGCTGTTTTTT.